Listed below are T cell receptor beta chains from one sample, sequenced in a study of patients and donors after allogeneic stem cell transplantation. TCRdb reprocessed the RT-PCR reads with MiXCR, giving one entry per CDR3 protein. The repertoire has about 87,000 distinct CDR3 sequences, around 5% of them found once; the top ten carry approximately 2.5%. The source material was blood, either unsorted or a sorted T cell fraction (not recorded which). These receptors all come from a human donor who was either an allogeneic HSCT recipient or a stem cell or donor lymphocyte infusion donor (not recorded which). It is not recorded whose cells these are; they may come from a transplant donor. CDR3s include the opening cysteine and the closing phenylalanine or tryptophan. The D gene is left open where the match is weak. Not every row has a clone size; where given, it reads once, few, many or a size class.

>TRBJ1-5|many|TRBV20-1|TRBD1
CSAGQGRQPQHF
TGCAGTGCCGGACAGGGACGTCAGCCCCAGCATTTT
>TRBJ1-2|many|TRBV7-9|-
CASSLAGLNYGYTF
TGTGCCAGCAGCTTAGCTGGGCTCAACTATGGCTACACCTTC
>TRBJ2-7|many|TRBV5-8|-
CASSRWTVTSYEQYF
TGTGCCAGCAGCCGATGGACAGTAACCTCCTACGAGCAGTACTTC
>TRBJ1-4|few|TRBV4-1|-
CASRTVGATNEKLFF
TGCGCCAGCAGGACGGTGGGTGCAACTAATGAAAAACTGTTTTTT
>TRBJ2-1|many|TRBV27|-
CASSFFGGKNTYNEQFF
TGTGCCAGCAGTTTCTTCGGCGGGAAAAACACCTACAATGAGCAGTTCTTC
>TRBJ2-7|few|TRBV18|TRBD1
CASSPPTGSDQQYF
TGTGCCAGCTCACCCCCGACAGGGAGCGATCAGCAGTACTTC
>TRBJ2-7|many|TRBV28|-
CASSPFRKYYEQYF
TGTGCCAGCAGCCCTTTCCGGAAGTACTACGAGCAGTACTTC
>TRBJ2-7|many|TRBV7-6|-
CASSQTEGVYEQYF
TGTGCCAGCAGCCAAACGGAGGGTGTCTACGAGCAGTACTTC
>TRBJ2-1|many|TRBV24-1|TRBD2
CATSATGGGSYNEQFF
TGTGCCACCAGTGCCACGGGGGGAGGCTCCTACAATGAGCAGTTCTTC
>TRBJ2-4|few|TRBV19|TRBD1
CASIFPGQGALGAKNIQYF
TGTGCCAGTATATTCCCGGGACAGGGGGCTCTTGGGGCCAAAAACATTCAGTACTTC
>TRBJ1-4|many|TRBV9|-
CASSLQGGGSEKLFF
TGTGCCAGCAGCCTCCAGGGAGGGGGTTCTGAAAAACTGTTTTTT
>TRBJ2-1|once|TRBV2|TRBD2
CASRVSGGDNEQFF
TGTGCCAGCAGGGTTAGCGGGGGAGATAATGAGCAGTTCTTC
>TRBJ2-7|-|TRBV5-1|TRBD1
CASGTGLVEQYF
TGCGCCAGCGGGACAGGGTTGGTCGAGCAGTACTTC
>TRBJ2-2|-|TRBV24-1|-
CATSDPGRGGGELFF
TGTGCCACCAGTGACCCGGGACGAGGCGGCGGGGAGCTGTTTTTT
>TRBJ2-7|many|TRBV28|TRBD1
CASINQGVHSYEQYF
TGTGCCAGCATAAACCAGGGGGTGCACTCATACGAGCAGTACTTC
>TRBJ2-1|many|TRBV14|-
CASSRGWGDEQFF
TGTGCCAGCAGCCGGGGCTGGGGGGATGAGCAGTTCTTC
>TRBJ1-2|-|TRBV28|-
CASSLGHGYGYTF
TGTGCCAGCAGTTTAGGGCACGGATATGGCTACACCTTC
>TRBJ1-2|-|TRBV7-2|TRBD1
CASSLGYRGYYGYTF
TGTGCCAGCAGCTTAGGATACAGGGGTTACTATGGCTACACCTTC
>TRBJ2-5|many|TRBV28|TRBD2
CASRHGRAWETQYF
TGTGCCAGCAGACACGGGAGGGCATGGGAGACCCAGTACTTC